The entry that follows covers one TCR beta chain sequence. This record comes from a study of blood T cell repertoires in COVID-19. Germline CDR1 and CDR2: MNHEY and SVGEGT. This CDR3 is built from 13 residues. The J segment lost 3 bases and the V segment lost 4 bases, leaving 0 bases of the junction unmatched. Assay used: immunoSEQ multiplex PCR; TCRdb lists only in-frame clones, some missing. Of some 200,000 clones in the sample, about 79% were seen once. The V gene is TRBV6-2 or TRBV6-3, the J gene TRBJ2-7, with 10 bases lining up with TRBD2. Sequencing was done on a sample of peripheral blood. The TCR originated in a woman aged 40 to 50 who had recovered from COVID-19. The CDR3 coding sequence is TGTGCCAGCAGTTGGACTAGCGGCTACGAGCAGTACTTC. Its protein product is CASSWTSGYEQYF.